The 14 T cell receptor beta chains reported below all come from one sample, sequenced in a study of Graves' ophthalmopathy and Graves' hyperthyroidism (dated by TCRdb to the late 2010s). The data were produced on an Illumina HiSeq 2000. For repertoire sequencing, TCR beta CDR3 regions were amplified from RNA transcripts. A first-round RT-PCR used HTBI primers with the Qiagen OneStep RT-PCR kit, followed by a second-round multiplex PCR, size selection and purification. Starting from the raw public reads, TCRdb applied fastp trimming at Q25, assembled clones with MiXCR and retained in-frame beta chains. Each CDR3 protein gets just one entry, which takes the most common genes and DNA from the rows behind it. The sample table lists about 740,000 distinct CDR3 sequences, 40% of them with a count of one. The top ten hold 44% of the sample. Sequenced material: peripheral blood. The receptor set was obtained from an adult man with Graves' ophthalmopathy.

The CDR3 region is CASSARLRDGGGEQYF. CDR3 sequence (DNA): TGTGCCAGCAGCGCACGACTCCGGGACGGCGGAGGGGAGCAGTACTTC. The rearrangement links TRBV25-1 to TRBJ2-7; a possible D gene is TRBD2 (6 bases). Germline CDR1 MGHDK, CDR2 SYGVNS. V lost 6 bases and J 7 bases, leaving 25 bases between the germline ends. The CDR3 runs 16 residues.

As concerns this clonotype: A read error may produce the germline difference seen at one junction end. V usage is TRBV10-3 and J usage is TRBJ1-6; possibly TRBD1 for D (5 bases). Germline-derived CDR1 and CDR2 are ENHRY and SYGVKD. CDR3 length equals 16 residues. CDR3 coding DNA: TGTGCCAGCAGTGGAAGGCTTCTGGCAGGGACTTCACCCCTCCACTTT. Translated, it gives CASSGRLLAGTSPLHF.

The V and J genes are TRBV7-8 and TRBJ1-5, with D perhaps matching TRBD1 (5 bases). This CDR3 spans 14 amino acids. Trimming pared 4 bases from V and 6 bases from J, leaving 13 bases between. The germline V gene has CDR1 SGHVS and CDR2 FQNEAQ. DNA of the CDR3: TGTGCCAGCAGCTCCCAAACAAGGGGTCAGCCCCAGCATTTT. Translation: CASSSQTRGQPQHF.

The V and J genes are TRBV2 and TRBJ2-6; 8 nucleotides align to TRBD1. CDR3 length: 16 amino acids. Germline V gives CDR1 SNHLY, CDR2 FYNNEI. The V and J ends lost 11 bases and 4 bases, in that order; junction bases with no gene match: 13. The CDR3 DNA reads TGTGCCGCCGCCAGGGGGCGGGTAGCCGGGGCCAACGTCCTGACTTTC. This codes for CAAARGRVAGANVLTF.

V is TRBV4-1 and J is TRBJ2-7; TRBD1 might be the D (5 bases). CDR1 MGHRA and CDR2 YSYEKL come from the germline V gene. V was cut by 4 bases and J by 2 bases, with 15 bases left in between. This CDR3 spans 15 amino acids. CDR3 protein: CASSLTGLGTYEQYF. DNA for the CDR3: TGCGCCAGCAGCCTAACAGGTCTTGGGACCTACGAGCAGTACTTC.

This clonotype was counted a few times. This rearrangement joins TRBV11-2 to TRBJ2-7; D is undetermined. The CDR3 is made up of 14 amino acids. Trimming took 0 bases from V and 6 from J, leaving 12 bases between them. Germline V lookup: CDR1 SGHAT, CDR2 FQNNGV. The CDR3 reads CASSLDIMAGEQYF. Written as DNA, the CDR3 is TGTGCCAGCAGCTTAGATATTATGGCAGGCGAGCAGTACTTC.

The V gene is TRBV6-1, the J gene TRBJ2-5; 8 nucleotides align to TRBD2. The germline V gene has CDR1 MNHNS and CDR2 SASEGT. The CDR3 has 14 residues. V gave up 5 bases and J gave up 7 bases; unmatched junction bases: 9. CDR3 coding DNA: TGTGCCAGCAGTTCCGGGACTAGACTTGGGACCCAGTACTTC. Protein sequence: CASSSGTRLGTQYF.

The chain links TRBV9 to TRBJ2-7; 11 bases agree with TRBD2. Losses at the gene ends were 5 bases for V and 7 bases for J; bases not matched to a gene: 17. The germline gives CDR1 SGDLS, CDR2 YYNGEE. This CDR3 contains 17 residues. The CDR3 sequence: CASSAGLAGLTRGEQYF. CDR3 nucleotide sequence: TGTGCCAGCAGTGCAGGACTAGCGGGCCTTACCCGGGGAGAGCAGTACTTC.

About this clonotype: This sequence may be a read error, since a much larger clone differs from it by one base. The chain recombines TRBV7-9 with TRBJ2-5, with 9 bases matching TRBD2. The CDR3 extends over 16 amino acids. Germline V gene lookup returns CDR1 SEHNR and CDR2 FQNEAQ (reference sequence). CDR3 sequence: CASSLGQAGGEETQNF. CDR3 nucleotides: TGTGCCAGCAGCTTAGGCCAAGCGGGGGGAGAAGAGACCCAGAACTTC.

The rearrangement links TRBV4-2 to TRBJ2-5; unclear D gene. V was clipped by 6 bases and J by 7 bases, with 12 bases between them. Looked up from germline, CDR1 is LGHNA and CDR2 is YNFKEQ. The CDR3 is 12 residues long. DNA for the CDR3: TGTGCCAGCAGTCTAAACTCGGGGACCCAGTACTTC. It specifies CASSLNSGTQYF.

The chain employs TRBV5-1 and TRBJ2-2, with 7 bases identical to TRBD2. The germline V gene has CDR1 SGHRS and CDR2 YFSETQ. After removal of 7 bases from V and 7 bases from J, the junction contained 7 bases not matched to a gene. CDR3 size: 13 residues. The CDR3 DNA sequence: TGCGCCAGCCCTCGGCCTAGCGGCGGGGAGCTGTTTTTT. Translated: CASPRPSGGELFF. Combining the CDR3 with reference TRBV5-1 and TRBJ2-2 gives the whole variable domain KAGVTQTPRYLIKTRGQQVTLSCSPISGHRSVSWYQQTPGQGLQFLFEYFSETQRNKGNFPGRFSGRQFSNSRSEMNVSTLELGDSALYLCASPRPSGGELFFGEGSRLTVL.

This clonotype was detected a few times. Written as DNA, the CDR3 is TGTGCCAGCAGCTTGGTTAGTGACGAGCAGTACTTC. It specifies CASSLVSDEQYF. The chain couples TRBV5-5 to TRBJ2-7; D gene ambiguous. There are 12 residues in the CDR3. Per germline, CDR1 SGHKS and CDR2 YYEKEE (reference sequence). Between the trimmed V and J ends, which lost 0 bases and 5 bases, there was a span of 6 bases. Full variable domain (remainder filled in from reference TRBV5-5 and TRBJ2-7): DAGVTQSPTHLIKTRGQQVTLRCSPISGHKSVSWYQQVLGQGPQFIFQYYEKEERGRGNFPDRFSARQFPNYSSELNVNALLLGDSALYLCASSLVSDEQYFGPGTRLTVT.

The table lists this clonotype with a few counts. The chain joins TRBV7-9 to TRBJ1-1; 7 nucleotides agree with TRBD1. Germline V gene sequence: CDR1 SEHNR, CDR2 FQNEAQ (reference sequence). CDR3 size: 15 residues. J gave up 9 bases and V 0 bases, and 10 bases lay outside the gene matches. CDR3 nucleotides: TGTGCCAGCAGCTTAGCCCAGACAGGGCTCGCTAAAGCTTTCTTT. Protein product: CASSLAQTGLAKAFF.

In its sample, this clonotype was seen many times. The junction and the germline gene differ at one end; a read error may be behind it. The chain joins TRBV7-6 to TRBJ1-6; D perhaps matches TRBD1 (6 bases). Germline CDR1 is SGHVS and CDR2 is FNYEAQ. The CDR3 spans 15 residues. This CDR3 is CASSERGHYSSPLHF. The CDR3 bases are TGTGCCAGCAGCGAGCGGGGACACTATAGTTCACCCCTCCACTTT.